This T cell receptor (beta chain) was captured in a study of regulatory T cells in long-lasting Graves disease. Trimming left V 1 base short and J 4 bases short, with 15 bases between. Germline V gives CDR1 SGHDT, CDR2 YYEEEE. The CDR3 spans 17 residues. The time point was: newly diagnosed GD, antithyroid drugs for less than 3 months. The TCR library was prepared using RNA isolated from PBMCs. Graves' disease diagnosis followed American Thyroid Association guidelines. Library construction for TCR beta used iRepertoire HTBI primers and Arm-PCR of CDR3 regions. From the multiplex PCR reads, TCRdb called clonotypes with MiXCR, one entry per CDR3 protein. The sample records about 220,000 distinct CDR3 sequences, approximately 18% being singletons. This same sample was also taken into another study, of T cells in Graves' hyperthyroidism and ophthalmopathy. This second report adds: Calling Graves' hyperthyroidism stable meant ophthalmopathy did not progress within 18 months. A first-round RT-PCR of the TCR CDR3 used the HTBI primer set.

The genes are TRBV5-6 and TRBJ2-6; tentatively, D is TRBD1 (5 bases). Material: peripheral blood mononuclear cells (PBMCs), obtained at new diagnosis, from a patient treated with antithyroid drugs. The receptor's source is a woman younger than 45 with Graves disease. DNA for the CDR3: TGTGCCAGCAGCTTGAGGCAGGGAATGGCCGGGGCCAACGTCCTGACTTTC. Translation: CASSLRQGMAGANVLTF.